A single sample is the source of the 9 T cell receptor beta chains below, sequenced in a study of blood T cell repertoires in COVID-19. The table came from immunoSEQ multiplex PCR; TCRdb's copy has only in-frame clones and leaves some out. The table records 200,000 to 250,000 clones, approximately 81% of them present only once. The sample comprised peripheral blood. Receptor source: a man in his forties or fifties who had recovered from COVID-19.

The chain uses TRBV5-4 and TRBJ2-3; 7 bases agree with TRBD2. With 0 bases clipped from V and 5 bases from J, the junction kept 9 bases outside the gene matches. The CDR3 has 16 amino acids. Germline assignment: CDR1 SGHNT and CDR2 YYREEE (reference sequence). This CDR3 is CASSLGAGARVDTQYF. CDR3 DNA sequence: TGTGCCAGCAGCTTGGGTGCGGGAGCAAGGGTAGATACGCAGTATTTT. Based on the CDR3 plus reference TRBV5-4 and TRBJ2-3, the full variable domain is ETGVTQSPTHLIKTRGQQVTLRCSSQSGHNTVSWYQQALGQGPQFIFQYYREEENGRGNFPPRFSGLQFPNYSSELNVNALELDDSALYLCASSLGAGARVDTQYFGPGTRLTVL.

The chain joins TRBV7-9 to TRBJ2-3; unclear D gene. Germline values: CDR1 SEHNR, CDR2 FQNEAQ (reference sequence). CDR3 size: 16 residues. Trimming removed 1 base at V and 2 bases at J, with 13 bases between. CDR3 in amino acids: CASSLGDNLFTDTQYF. The CDR3 bases are TGTGCCAGCAGCTTAGGTGACAACCTATTCACAGATACGCAGTATTTT.

J is TRBJ1-4 and V is TRBV15, with 10 bases identical to TRBD1. The germline V gene has CDR1 LNHNV and CDR2 YYDKDF (reference sequence). The V and J ends lost 1 base and 5 bases, in that order; junction bases with no gene match: 1. The CDR3 contains 15 residues. CDR3 nucleotide sequence: TGTGCCACCAGCAGAGGGACAGGGGGGAATGAAAAACTGTTTTTT. Amino acids: CATSRGTGGNEKLFF. Full variable domain (outside the CDR3, taken from reference TRBV15 and TRBJ1-4): DAMVIQNPRYQVTQFGKPVTLSCSQTLNHNVMYWYQQKSSQAPKLLFHYYDKDFNNEADTPDNFQSRRPNTSFCFLDIRSPGLGDTAMYLCATSRGTGGNEKLFFGSGTQLSVL.

CDR3 region: CASSYSRGGGETQYF. The CDR3 region has the DNA TGTGCCAGCAGTTACTCGAGAGGGGGAGGGGAGACCCAGTACTTC. The V and J genes are TRBV6-5 and TRBJ2-5; perhaps TRBD2 as D (7 bases). Looked up from germline, CDR1 is MNHEY and CDR2 is SVGAGI. V was pared by 0 bases and J by 5 bases, with 13 bases between. This CDR3 contains 15 residues.

The chain couples TRBV3-1 (or the pseudogene TRBV3-2) to TRBJ1-3; D is perhaps TRBD1 (5 bases). The germline V gene encodes CDR1 LGHDT and CDR2 YNNKEL (reference sequence). The germline V and J ends were trimmed by 3 bases and 1 base, with 7 bases remaining between them. There are 14 residues in the CDR3. The CDR3 loop reads CASSHTGSGNTIYF. The CDR3 coding sequence is TGTGCCAGCAGCCACACAGGTTCTGGAAACACCATATATTTT.

The chain links TRBV11-3 to TRBJ1-1, with TRBD1 as a possible D gene (6 bases). Germline-derived CDR1 and CDR2 are SGHNT and YENEEA. Trimming shortened V by 2 bases and J by 5 bases, and 9 bases separated the two germline ends. The CDR3 length is 13 residues. The CDR3 bases are TGTGCCAGCAGCTTACTAAGGGGGACTGAAGCTTTCTTT. It translates to CASSLLRGTEAFF.

The chain carries TRBV6-6 and TRBJ2-1; 12 bases align to TRBD2. From germline, CDR1 is MNHNY and CDR2 SVGAGI (reference sequence). V was pared by 4 bases and J by 10 bases, with 2 bases of the junction left unmatched. The CDR3 spans 13 residues. CDR3 region: CASSFGLAGEQFF. In DNA, the CDR3 is TGTGCCAGCAGTTTCGGACTAGCGGGAGAGCAGTTCTTC.

This rearrangement joins TRBV28 to TRBJ1-5, with TRBD1 identical over 11 bases. The junction had 8 bases not matched to a gene; V was cut back by 6 bases and J by 7 bases. CDR3 length equals 15 residues. The germline gives CDR1 MDHEN, CDR2 SYDVKM. The CDR3 sequence: CASSLDRGLVQPQHF. CDR3 sequence (DNA): TGTGCCAGCAGCCTGGACAGGGGGCTCGTACAGCCCCAGCATTTT.

J is TRBJ2-7 and V is TRBV29-1, with 11 bases that match TRBD2. There are 15 residues in the CDR3. V lost 0 bases to trimming and J lost 5 bases; unmatched junction nucleotides: 6. Per germline, CDR1 SQVTM and CDR2 ANQGSEA. This CDR3 reads CSVEDQASGRHEQYF. CDR3 DNA sequence: TGCAGCGTTGAAGATCAGGCTAGCGGGAGGCACGAGCAGTACTTC.